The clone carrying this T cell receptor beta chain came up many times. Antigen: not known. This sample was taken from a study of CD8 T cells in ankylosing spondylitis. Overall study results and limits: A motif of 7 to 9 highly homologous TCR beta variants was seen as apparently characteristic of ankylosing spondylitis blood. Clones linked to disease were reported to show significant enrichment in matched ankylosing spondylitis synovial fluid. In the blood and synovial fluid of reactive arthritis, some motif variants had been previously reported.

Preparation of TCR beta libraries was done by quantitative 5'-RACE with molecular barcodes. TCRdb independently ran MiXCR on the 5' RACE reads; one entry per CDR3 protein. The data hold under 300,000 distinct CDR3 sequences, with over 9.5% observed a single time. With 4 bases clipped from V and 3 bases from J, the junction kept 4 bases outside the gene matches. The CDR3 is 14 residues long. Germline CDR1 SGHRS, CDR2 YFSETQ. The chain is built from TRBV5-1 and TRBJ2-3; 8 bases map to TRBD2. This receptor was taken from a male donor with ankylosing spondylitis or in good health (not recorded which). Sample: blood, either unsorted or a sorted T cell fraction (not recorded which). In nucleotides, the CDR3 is TGCGCCAGCAGCCCGGGACTAGTAACAGATACGCAGTATTTT. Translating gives CASSPGLVTDTQYF.